This section outlines one T cell receptor beta chain sequence together with its context. CDR3 length: 13 residues. Per the germline V gene, CDR1 is MNHEY and CDR2 is SVGAGI. Trimming left V 8 bases short and J 3 bases short, with 13 bases between. These data originate in a study of identical twins. TCRdb re-called the 5' RACE reads through MiXCR, storing one row per CDR3 protein. The sample shows some 730,000 distinct CDR3 sequences, around a sixth of them seen only once. This sample was also put to use in a study of T cells expressing NK-cell markers.

The source material was PBMCs. V usage is TRBV6-5 and J usage is TRBJ1-1, with D hard to call. This sequence originates from a woman younger than 35 in good health. The CDR3 region is CASGLLLDTEAFF. Here the CDR3 DNA reads TGTGCCAGCGGTTTATTATTGGACACTGAAGCTTTCTTT.